This T cell receptor beta chain was captured by sequencing in a study of blood T cell repertoires in COVID-19. Background on the study: COVID-19 samples collected from the United States, Italy and Spain covered acute and convalescent phases. Sample material is recorded as cDNA or gDNA derived from T cells, B-cell-depleted T cells, or PBMCs.

Trimming cost V 2 bases and J 1 base, with 5 bases left between them. The CDR3 extends over 14 amino acids. Germline V lookup: CDR1 LNHDA, CDR2 SQIVND (reference sequence). About this clone: The same CDR3 arises from other DNA sequences in this sample as well.

Profiled with immunoSEQ multiplex PCR; TCRdb holds only in-frame clones, not every one. This sample carries tens of thousands of clones, 88% of them seen once, and the ten largest clones take approximately 1.9%. The chain carries TRBV19 and TRBJ1-4; D is uncertain. Sequencing used peripheral blood. The TCR sequence derives from a woman of 80 years or more with active or convalescent COVID-19. The CDR3 DNA reads TGTGCCAGTAGTATATCAGGAACTAATGAAAAACTGTTTTTT. Translating gives CASSISGTNEKLFF.